Presented here are 21 T cell receptor beta chains from one specimen sequenced in a study of blood T cell repertoires in COVID-19 (dated by TCRdb to 2020 to 2021). The protocol used for the library was the immunoSEQ multiplex PCR assay. TCRdb took this table from immuneACCESS and kept in-frame rearrangements with V and J called. Such tables lack part of the clones; where checked against another copy, unresolved V genes explain under half of the gap, and the rest is unexplained. The sample yields 310,000 or so clones; 85% to 90% were counted once. The ten largest clones represent roughly 12% of the sample. Sequenced input: peripheral blood. The receptors derive from a woman in her 30s with COVID-19, enrolled during active disease.

This clone was counted a few times. The chain uses TRBV18 and TRBJ1-1, with D maybe TRBD1 (6 bases). The V gene lost 3 bases and the J gene lost 1 base, with 9 bases spanning the gap. This CDR3 has 14 amino acids. The V gene's germline CDR1 is KGHSH and CDR2 LQKENI. This chain's CDR3 is CASSPGQKNTEAFF. DNA of the CDR3: TGTGCCAGCTCACCCGGACAGAAGAACACTGAAGCTTTCTTT.

The genes are TRBV30 and TRBJ2-7; D is ambiguous. CDR3 length equals 11 residues. Germline CDR1 and CDR2: GTSNPN and SVGIG (reference sequence). V was trimmed by 4 bases and J by 5 bases, leaving 9 bases between them. CDR3 region: CAWNFVHEQYF. CDR3 bases: TGTGCCTGGAACTTTGTCCACGAGCAGTACTTC.

The rearrangement joins TRBV5-1 to TRBJ2-5, with D perhaps matching TRBD2 (5 bases). This CDR3 is 13 amino acids long. V was clipped by 3 bases and J by 5 bases, with 11 bases between them. Germline lookup yields CDR1 SGHRS and CDR2 YFSETQ. CDR3 bases: TGCGCCAGCAGCTCTTTTACGGGGGAGACCCAGTACTTC. Its translation is CASSSFTGETQYF. The full variable domain, in which reference TRBV5-1 and TRBJ2-5 provide the parts outside the CDR3, is KAGVTQTPRYLIKTRGQQVTLSCSPISGHRSVSWYQQTPGQGLQFLFEYFSETQRNKGNFPGRFSGRQFSNSRSEMNVSTLELGDSALYLCASSSFTGETQYFGPGTRLLVL.

The V call is TRBV4-2, the J call TRBJ2-7, with TRBD2 matching over 13 bases. This CDR3 spans 15 amino acids. Trimming took 4 bases from V and 4 from J; bases not matched to a gene: 4. Germline CDR1 reads LGHNA; CDR2 reads YNFKEQ. CDR3 residues: CASSPRLAGGYEQYF. CDR3 DNA: TGTGCCAGCAGCCCCCGACTAGCGGGAGGTTACGAGCAGTACTTC.

The chain couples TRBV28 to TRBJ2-3, with D possibly matching TRBD2 (6 bases). Germline assignment: CDR1 MDHEN and CDR2 SYDVKM. The length of the CDR3 is 13 residues. V shed 3 bases and J shed 3 bases, with 7 bases lying between them. CDR3 region: CASSFGGTDTQYF. The CDR3 DNA reads as TGTGCCAGCAGTTTTGGGGGGACAGATACGCAGTATTTT.

The rearrangement uses TRBV5-1 and TRBJ2-4; the match to TRBD1 covers 7 bases. CDR3 length: 16 amino acids. V dropped 4 bases and J dropped 0; count of bases not matched to a gene: 7. The germline V gene has CDR1 SGHRS and CDR2 YFSETQ. CDR3 sequence (DNA): TGCGCCAGCAGCGTAGGACAGGCTATAGCCAAAAACATTCAGTACTTC. Translating gives CASSVGQAIAKNIQYF.

The chain links TRBV29-1 to TRBJ1-4, with D possibly matching TRBD1 (6 bases). Per germline, CDR1 SQVTM and CDR2 ANQGSEA. V lost 4 bases and J 0 bases, leaving 9 bases between the germline ends. The CDR3 runs 14 residues. The CDR3 sequence: CSVGGLATNEKLFF. CDR3 bases: TGCAGCGTTGGGGGGCTGGCAACTAATGAAAAACTGTTTTTT.

This clone was seen more than once but under ten times. The chain has TRBV27 and TRBJ1-3; perhaps TRBD1 as D (6 bases). This CDR3 comprises 15 residues. Looked up from germline, CDR1 is MNHEY and CDR2 is SMNVEV (reference sequence). V was pared by 6 bases and J by 3 bases, with 15 bases between. CDR3 DNA sequence: TGTGCCAGCAGGAGGGAGGGGGGAAGTGGAAACACCATATATTTT. Protein sequence: CASRREGGSGNTIYF.

This rearrangement joins TRBV7-2 to TRBJ2-7, with a weak D call TRBD2 (6 bases). This CDR3 contains 13 residues. The ends were cut back, 4 bases at V and 3 bases at J, with 10 bases in the middle. The germline V gene encodes CDR1 SGHTA and CDR2 FQGNSA. The CDR3 region is CASSSLAHYEQYF. As DNA, the CDR3 is TGTGCCAGCAGCTCTCTAGCGCACTACGAGCAGTACTTC. Filled out from reference TRBV7-2 and TRBJ2-7, the complete variable domain reads GAGVSQSPSNKVTEKGKDVELRCDPISGHTALYWYRQSLGQGLEFLIYFQGNSAPDKSGLPSDRFSAERTGGSVSTLTIQRTQQEDSAVYLCASSSLAHYEQYFGPGTRLTVT.

The V gene is TRBV6-5, the J gene TRBJ2-1; 9 nucleotides match TRBD2. Germline CDR1 and CDR2: MNHEY and SVGAGI. The length of the CDR3 is 15 residues. V lost 0 bases and J lost 9; bases outside the gene matches: 6. CDR3 coding DNA: TGTGCCAGCAGTTACTCCGGGACTAGCTCGGGTGAGCAGTTCTTC. Translated, it gives CASSYSGTSSGEQFF.

This chain joins TRBV27 and TRBJ2-2, with a tentative D call TRBD2 (6 bases). The germline CDR1 and CDR2 sequences are MNHEY and SMNVEV (reference sequence). This CDR3 is 13 amino acids long. V was clipped by 6 bases and J by 8 bases, with 13 bases between them. CDR3 region: CASSWGLGGELFF. The CDR3 region has the DNA TGTGCCAGCAGCTGGGGACTTGGAGGGGAGCTGTTTTTT.

The gene calls are TRBV6-2 or TRBV6-3 and TRBJ2-3, with D perhaps TRBD2 (5 bases). Between the trimmed V and J ends, which lost 4 bases and 2 bases, there was a span of 7 bases. In germline, CDR1 is MNHEY, CDR2 SVGEGT. CDR3 length equals 13 residues. The DNA for the CDR3 is TGTGCCAGCAGTTCGGGAAACACAGATACGCAGTATTTT. It specifies CASSSGNTDTQYF.

The J gene is TRBJ1-1, the V gene TRBV15; D is possibly TRBD1 (5 bases). Germline values: CDR1 LNHNV, CDR2 YYDKDF (reference sequence). Trimming cost V 1 base and J 10 bases, with 13 bases left between them. The CDR3 is 13 amino acids. For the CDR3, the DNA is TGTGCCACCAGCAGAGGGGAGGGGATCGGAGCTTTCTTT. This codes for CATSRGEGIGAFF.

The chain has TRBV5-6 and TRBJ1-1; 10 positions agree with TRBD1. The V gene end was trimmed by 1 base and the J gene end by 6 bases; junction bases not matched to a gene: 18. The CDR3 is made up of 19 amino acids. Germline V CDR1 and CDR2: SGHDT, YYEEEE. This CDR3 is CASSLHVGQGVLPRPEAFF. In DNA form, the CDR3 reads TGTGCCAGCAGCTTGCACGTCGGACAGGGGGTGCTTCCTCGCCCTGAAGCTTTCTTT.

CDR3: CASSQEGDSQTQYF. Here the CDR3 DNA reads TGTGCCAGCAGCCAAGAGGGGGACAGTCAGACCCAGTACTTC. The chain uses TRBV3-1 (or the pseudogene TRBV3-2) and TRBJ2-5; TRBD1 agrees at 7 bases. The CDR3 is made up of 14 amino acids. Germline CDR1 and CDR2: LGHDT and YNNKEL (reference sequence). Trimming removed 0 bases from V and 6 bases from J; junction bases left unmatched: 4.

CDR3 sequence (DNA): TGTGCCAGTAGCCAGACAGGGTCGAACACCGGGGAGCTGTTTTTT. Amino acids: CASSQTGSNTGELFF. V gene TRBV19 combines with J gene TRBJ2-2; 7 positions match TRBD1. Trimming cost V 6 bases and J 0 bases; bases outside gene matches: 4. The CDR3 covers 15 residues. Looked up from germline, CDR1 is LNHDA and CDR2 is SQIVND (reference sequence).

This chain joins TRBV27 and TRBJ2-1; 13 bases are shared with TRBD2. V dropped 4 bases and J dropped 6; count of bases not matched to a gene: 9. The CDR3 contains 17 residues. The germline CDR1 and CDR2 sequences are MNHEY and SMNVEV (reference sequence). The CDR3 DNA sequence: TGTGCCAGCAGTTCCTCCGGTGGACTAGCGGGGGTCAATGAGCAGTTCTTC. This gives the protein CASSSSGGLAGVNEQFF.

The V and J genes are TRBV28 and TRBJ2-5; unclear D gene. The CDR3 length is 12 residues. V was shortened by 5 bases and J by 5 bases, with 9 bases between the two germline ends. Per the germline V gene, CDR1 is MDHEN and CDR2 is SYDVKM. The CDR3 DNA follows: TGTGCCAGCAGTCCCGGTACGGAGACCCAGTACTTC. It codes for CASSPGTETQYF.

This sequence joins TRBV24-1 and TRBJ2-1; D may be TRBD1 (6 bases). V was shortened by 11 bases and J by 1 base, with 17 bases between the two germline ends. Germline values: CDR1 KGHDR, CDR2 SFDVKD. The CDR3 length is 15 residues. CDR3 protein: CASPQGRASYNEQFF. For the CDR3, the DNA is TGTGCCAGCCCACAGGGCCGTGCTTCCTACAATGAGCAGTTCTTC.

To note about this clone: Other DNA variants within this sample encode the same CDR3. This rearrangement joins TRBV5-5 to TRBJ1-5; D ambiguous. The CDR3 is 13 amino acids. Trimming took 4 bases from V and 0 from J, leaving 5 bases between them. The germline V gene has CDR1 SGHKS and CDR2 YYEKEE (reference sequence). The CDR3 region is CASSLYSNQPQHF. DNA for the CDR3: TGTGCCAGCAGCCTTTATAGCAATCAGCCCCAGCATTTT.

This clone was recorded only once. The genes are TRBV10-3 and TRBJ2-1, with 12 positions matching TRBD2. The CDR3 is 15 amino acids. Germline V CDR1 and CDR2: ENHRY, SYGVKD. V lost 5 bases to trimming and J lost 7 bases; unmatched junction nucleotides: 6. CDR3 DNA: TGTGCCATCAGTCCCGGGACTAGCGGGTGGAATGAGCAGTTCTTC. Protein product: CAISPGTSGWNEQFF.